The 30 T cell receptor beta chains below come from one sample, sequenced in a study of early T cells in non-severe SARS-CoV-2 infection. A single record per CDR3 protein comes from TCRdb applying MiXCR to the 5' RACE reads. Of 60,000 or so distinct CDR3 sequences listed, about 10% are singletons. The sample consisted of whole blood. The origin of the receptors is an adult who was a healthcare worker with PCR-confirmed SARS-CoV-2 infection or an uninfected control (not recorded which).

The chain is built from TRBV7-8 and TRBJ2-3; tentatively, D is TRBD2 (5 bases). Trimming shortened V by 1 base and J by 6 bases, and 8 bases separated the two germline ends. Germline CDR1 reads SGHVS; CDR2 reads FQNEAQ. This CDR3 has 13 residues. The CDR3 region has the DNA TGTGCCAGCAGCTTAGGGAGGCAGGATACGCAGTATTTT. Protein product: CASSLGRQDTQYF.

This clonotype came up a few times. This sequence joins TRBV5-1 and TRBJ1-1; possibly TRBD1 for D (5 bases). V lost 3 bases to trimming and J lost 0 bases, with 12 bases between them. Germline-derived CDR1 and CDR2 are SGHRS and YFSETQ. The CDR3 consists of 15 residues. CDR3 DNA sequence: TGCGCCAGCAGCTGGGCAGGGCCGATGAACACTGAAGCTTTCTTT. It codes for CASSWAGPMNTEAFF.

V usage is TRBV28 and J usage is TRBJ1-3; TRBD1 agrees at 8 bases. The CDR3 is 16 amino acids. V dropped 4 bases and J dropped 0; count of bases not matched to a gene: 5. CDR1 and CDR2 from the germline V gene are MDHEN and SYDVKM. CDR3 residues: CASSSGQASSGNTIYF. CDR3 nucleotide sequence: TGTGCCAGCAGTTCGGGACAGGCTAGCTCTGGAAACACCATATATTTT.

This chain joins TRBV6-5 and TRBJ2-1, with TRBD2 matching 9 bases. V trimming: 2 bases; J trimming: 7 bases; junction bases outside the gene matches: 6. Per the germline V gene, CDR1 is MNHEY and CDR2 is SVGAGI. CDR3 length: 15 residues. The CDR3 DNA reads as TGTGCCAGCAGTTACCGCGGGGGGGCCATTAATGAGCAGTTCTTC. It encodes CASSYRGGAINEQFF.

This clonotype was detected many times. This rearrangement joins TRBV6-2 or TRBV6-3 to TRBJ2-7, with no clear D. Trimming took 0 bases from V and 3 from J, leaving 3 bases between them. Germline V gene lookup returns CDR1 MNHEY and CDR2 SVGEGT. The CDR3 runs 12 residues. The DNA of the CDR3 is TGTGCCAGCAGTTACTCGAACTACGAGCAGTACTTC. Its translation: CASSYSNYEQYF.

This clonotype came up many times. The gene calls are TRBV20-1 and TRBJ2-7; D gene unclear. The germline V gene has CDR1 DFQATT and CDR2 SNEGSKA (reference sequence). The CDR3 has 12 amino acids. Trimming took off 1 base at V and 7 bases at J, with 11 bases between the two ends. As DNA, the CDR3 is TGCAGTGCTAGAGTTCTCCAACTAGAGCAGTACTTC. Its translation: CSARVLQLEQYF.

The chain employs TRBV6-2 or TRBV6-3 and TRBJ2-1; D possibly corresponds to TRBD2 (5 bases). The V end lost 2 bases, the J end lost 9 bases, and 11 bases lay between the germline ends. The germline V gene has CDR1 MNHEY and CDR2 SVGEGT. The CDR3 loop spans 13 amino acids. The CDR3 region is CASSYGSSGEQFF. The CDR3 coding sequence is TGTGCCAGCAGTTACGGGAGTTCGGGTGAGCAGTTCTTC.

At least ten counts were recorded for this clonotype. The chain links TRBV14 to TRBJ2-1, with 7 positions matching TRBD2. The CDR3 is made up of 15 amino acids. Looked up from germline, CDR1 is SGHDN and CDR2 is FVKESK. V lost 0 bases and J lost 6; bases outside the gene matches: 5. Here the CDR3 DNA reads TGTGCCAGCAGCCAAGATCTTGGGGGGGGCAATGAGCAGTTCTTC. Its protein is CASSQDLGGGNEQFF.

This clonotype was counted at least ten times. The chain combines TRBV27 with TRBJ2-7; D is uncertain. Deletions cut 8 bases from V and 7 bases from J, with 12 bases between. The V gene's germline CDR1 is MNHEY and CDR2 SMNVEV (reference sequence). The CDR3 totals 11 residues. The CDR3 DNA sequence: TGTGCCAGCCGCGTAGGGATTGAGCAGTACTTC. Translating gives CASRVGIEQYF.

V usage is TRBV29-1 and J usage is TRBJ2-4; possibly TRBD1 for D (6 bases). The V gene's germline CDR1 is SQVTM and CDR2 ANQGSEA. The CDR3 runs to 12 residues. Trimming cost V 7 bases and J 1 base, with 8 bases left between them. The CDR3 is CSGTVAKNIQYF. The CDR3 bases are TGCAGCGGGACAGTGGCCAAAAACATTCAGTACTTC. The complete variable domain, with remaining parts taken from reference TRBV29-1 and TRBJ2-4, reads SAVISQKPSRDICQRGTSLTIQCQVDSQVTMMFWYRQQPGQSLTLIATANQGSEATYESGFVIDKFPISRPNLTFSTLTVSNMSPEDSSIYLCSGTVAKNIQYFGAGTRLSVL.

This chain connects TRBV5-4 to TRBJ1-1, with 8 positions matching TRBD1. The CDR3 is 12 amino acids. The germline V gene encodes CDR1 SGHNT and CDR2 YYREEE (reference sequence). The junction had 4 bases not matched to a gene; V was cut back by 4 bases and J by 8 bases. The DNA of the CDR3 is TGTGCCAGCAGCCTGGACAGGGAGGAAGCTTTCTTT. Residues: CASSLDREEAFF.

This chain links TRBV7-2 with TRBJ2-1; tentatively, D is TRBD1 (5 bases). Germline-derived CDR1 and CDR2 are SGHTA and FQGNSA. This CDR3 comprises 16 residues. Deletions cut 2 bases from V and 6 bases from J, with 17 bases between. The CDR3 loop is CASSLLWQGPLNEQFF. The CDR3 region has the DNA TGTGCCAGCAGCTTATTATGGCAGGGCCCTCTCAATGAGCAGTTCTTC. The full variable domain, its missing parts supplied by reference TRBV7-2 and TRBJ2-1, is GAGVSQSPSNKVTEKGKDVELRCDPISGHTALYWYRQSLGQGLEFLIYFQGNSAPDKSGLPSDRFSAERTGGSVSTLTIQRTQQEDSAVYLCASSLLWQGPLNEQFFGPGTRLTVL.

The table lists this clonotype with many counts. CDR3 in amino acids: CASSTVGTPYEQYF. CDR3 DNA sequence: TGTGCCAGCAGCACCGTCGGGACACCCTACGAGCAGTACTTC. This chain links TRBV12-3 or TRBV12-4 with TRBJ2-7; D is possibly TRBD1 (6 bases). This CDR3 has 14 amino acids. V shed 6 bases and J shed 2 bases, with 14 bases lying between them.

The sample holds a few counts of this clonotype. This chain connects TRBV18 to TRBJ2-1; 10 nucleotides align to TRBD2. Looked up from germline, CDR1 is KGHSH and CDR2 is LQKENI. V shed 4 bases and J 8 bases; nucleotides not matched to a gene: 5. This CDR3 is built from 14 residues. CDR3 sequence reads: CASSQRGGFDEQFF. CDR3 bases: TGTGCCAGCTCACAGCGGGGGGGCTTCGATGAGCAGTTCTTC. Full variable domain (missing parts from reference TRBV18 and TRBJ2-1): NAGVMQNPRHLVRRRGQEARLRCSPMKGHSHVYWYRQLPEEGLKFMVYLQKENIIDESGMPKERFSAEFPKEGPSILRIQQVVRGDSAAYFCASSQRGGFDEQFFGPGTRLTVL.

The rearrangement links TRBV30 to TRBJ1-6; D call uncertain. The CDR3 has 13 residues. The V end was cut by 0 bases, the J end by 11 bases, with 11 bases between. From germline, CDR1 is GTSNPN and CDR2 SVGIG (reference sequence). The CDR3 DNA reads TGTGCCTGGAGTGTGAGGGAGGAGACACCCCTCCACTTT. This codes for CAWSVREETPLHF.

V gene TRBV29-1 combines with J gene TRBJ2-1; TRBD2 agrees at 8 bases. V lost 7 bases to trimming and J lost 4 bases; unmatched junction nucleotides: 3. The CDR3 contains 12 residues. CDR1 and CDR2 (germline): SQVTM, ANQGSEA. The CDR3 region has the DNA TGCAGCGCGGGACTAGGATACAATGAGCAGTTCTTC. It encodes CSAGLGYNEQFF.

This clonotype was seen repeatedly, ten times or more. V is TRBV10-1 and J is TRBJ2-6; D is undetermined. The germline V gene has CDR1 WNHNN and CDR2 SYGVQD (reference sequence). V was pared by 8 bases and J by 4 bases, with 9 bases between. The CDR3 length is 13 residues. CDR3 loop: CASSNRGANVLTF. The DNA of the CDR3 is TGCGCCAGCTCGAACCGGGGGGCCAACGTCCTGACTTTC.

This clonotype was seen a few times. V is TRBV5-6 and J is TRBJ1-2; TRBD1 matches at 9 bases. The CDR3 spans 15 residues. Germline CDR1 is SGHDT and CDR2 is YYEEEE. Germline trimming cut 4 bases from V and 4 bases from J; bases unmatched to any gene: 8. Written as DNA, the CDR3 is TGTGCCAGCAGCCTACCGGGACAGGGTGGCTATGGCTACACCTTC. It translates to CASSLPGQGGYGYTF.

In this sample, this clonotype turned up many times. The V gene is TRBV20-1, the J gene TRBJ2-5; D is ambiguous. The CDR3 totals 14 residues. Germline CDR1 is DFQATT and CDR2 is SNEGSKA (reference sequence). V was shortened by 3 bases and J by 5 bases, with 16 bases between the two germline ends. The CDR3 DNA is TGCAGTGCTAGTCCCGGTGGGCTCGGGGAGACCCAGTACTTC. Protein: CSASPGGLGETQYF.

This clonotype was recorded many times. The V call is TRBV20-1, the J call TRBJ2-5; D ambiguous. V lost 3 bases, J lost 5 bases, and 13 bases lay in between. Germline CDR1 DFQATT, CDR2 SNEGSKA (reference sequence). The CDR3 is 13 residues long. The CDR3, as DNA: TGCAGTGCTAGGATCCCCCCTCCCGAGACCCAGTACTTC. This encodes CSARIPPPETQYF.

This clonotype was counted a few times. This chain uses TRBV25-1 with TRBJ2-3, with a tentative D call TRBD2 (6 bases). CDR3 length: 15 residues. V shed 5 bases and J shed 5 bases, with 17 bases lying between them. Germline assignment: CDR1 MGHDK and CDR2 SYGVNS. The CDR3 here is CASSSNRGLLDTQYF. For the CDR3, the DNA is TGTGCCAGCAGTTCTAACCGGGGACTTCTAGATACGCAGTATTTT. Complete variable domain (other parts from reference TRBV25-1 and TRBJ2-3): EADIYQTPRYLVIGTGKKITLECSQTMGHDKMYWYQQDPGMELHLIHYSYGVNSTEKGDLSSESTVSRIRTEHFPLTLESARPSHTSQYLCASSSNRGLLDTQYFGPGTRLTVL.

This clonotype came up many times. CDR3 in DNA: TGCGCCAGCAGCGCGGGACGGGAGGACACTGAAGCTTTCTTT. Residues: CASSAGREDTEAFF. The chain links TRBV4-1 to TRBJ1-1, with D maybe TRBD1 (5 bases). Trimming removed 5 bases at V and 3 bases at J, with 13 bases between. CDR1 and CDR2 (germline): MGHRA, YSYEKL. This CDR3 spans 14 amino acids.

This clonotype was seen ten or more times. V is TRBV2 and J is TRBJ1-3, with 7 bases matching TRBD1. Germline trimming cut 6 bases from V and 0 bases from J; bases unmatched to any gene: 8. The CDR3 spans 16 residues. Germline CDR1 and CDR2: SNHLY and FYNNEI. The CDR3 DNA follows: TGTGCCAGCAGGGGCGGACAGGCCTTCTCTGGAAACACCATATATTTT. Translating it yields CASRGGQAFSGNTIYF.

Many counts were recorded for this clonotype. The CDR3 loop reads CASSPPRRLAVGKETQYF. For the CDR3, the DNA is TGTGCCAGCTCACCACCGCGTAGGCTAGCCGTTGGTAAAGAGACCCAGTACTTC. This chain uses TRBV18 with TRBJ2-5; D may be TRBD2 (5 bases). The V and J ends lost 0 bases and 3 bases respectively, with 20 bases between them. This CDR3 is built from 18 residues. The germline V gene encodes CDR1 KGHSH and CDR2 LQKENI.

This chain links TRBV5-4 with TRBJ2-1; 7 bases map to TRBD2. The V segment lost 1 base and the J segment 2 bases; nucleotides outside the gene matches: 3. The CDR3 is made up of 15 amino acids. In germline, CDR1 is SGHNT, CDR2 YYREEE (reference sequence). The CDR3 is CASSLLGTTYNEQFF. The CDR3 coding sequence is TGTGCCAGCAGCTTGTTGGGGACTACCTACAATGAGCAGTTCTTC.

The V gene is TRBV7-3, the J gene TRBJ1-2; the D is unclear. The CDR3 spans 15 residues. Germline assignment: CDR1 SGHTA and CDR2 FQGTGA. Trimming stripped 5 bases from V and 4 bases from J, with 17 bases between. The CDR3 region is CASSPGRQAAYGYTF. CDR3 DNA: TGTGCCAGCAGCCCAGGCCGGCAGGCAGCCTATGGCTACACCTTC.

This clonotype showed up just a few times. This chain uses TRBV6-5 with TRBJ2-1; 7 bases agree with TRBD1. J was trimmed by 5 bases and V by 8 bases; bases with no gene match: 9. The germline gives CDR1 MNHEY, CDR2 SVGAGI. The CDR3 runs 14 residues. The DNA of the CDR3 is TGTGCCAGCCGCTCGGGACAGAGAAACAATGAGCAGTTCTTC. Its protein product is CASRSGQRNNEQFF.

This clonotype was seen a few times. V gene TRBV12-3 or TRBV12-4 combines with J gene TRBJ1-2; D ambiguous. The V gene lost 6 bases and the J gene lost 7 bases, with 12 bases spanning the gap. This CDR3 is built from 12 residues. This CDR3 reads CASSLPGGGYTF. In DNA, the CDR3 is TGTGCCAGCAGCCTTCCCGGCGGTGGCTACACCTTC.

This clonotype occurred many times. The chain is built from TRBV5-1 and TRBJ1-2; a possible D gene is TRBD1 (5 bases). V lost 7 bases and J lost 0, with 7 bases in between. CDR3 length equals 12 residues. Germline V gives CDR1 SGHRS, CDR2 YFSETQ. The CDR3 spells CASGTANYGYTF. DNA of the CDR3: TGCGCCAGCGGGACTGCTAACTATGGCTACACCTTC. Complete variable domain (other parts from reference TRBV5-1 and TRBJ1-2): KAGVTQTPRYLIKTRGQQVTLSCSPISGHRSVSWYQQTPGQGLQFLFEYFSETQRNKGNFPGRFSGRQFSNSRSEMNVSTLELGDSALYLCASGTANYGYTFGSGTRLTVV.

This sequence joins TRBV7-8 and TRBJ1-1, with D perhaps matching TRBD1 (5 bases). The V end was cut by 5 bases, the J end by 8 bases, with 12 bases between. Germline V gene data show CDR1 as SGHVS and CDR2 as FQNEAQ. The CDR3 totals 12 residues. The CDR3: CASSGQGWEAFF. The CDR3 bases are TGTGCCAGCAGCGGGCAGGGATGGGAAGCTTTCTTT. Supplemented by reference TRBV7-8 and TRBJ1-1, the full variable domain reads GAGVSQSPRYKVAKRGQDVALRCDPISGHVSLFWYQQALGQGPEFLTYFQNEAQLDKSGLPSDRFFAERPEGSVSTLKIQRTQQEDSAVYLCASSGQGWEAFFGQGTRLTVV.